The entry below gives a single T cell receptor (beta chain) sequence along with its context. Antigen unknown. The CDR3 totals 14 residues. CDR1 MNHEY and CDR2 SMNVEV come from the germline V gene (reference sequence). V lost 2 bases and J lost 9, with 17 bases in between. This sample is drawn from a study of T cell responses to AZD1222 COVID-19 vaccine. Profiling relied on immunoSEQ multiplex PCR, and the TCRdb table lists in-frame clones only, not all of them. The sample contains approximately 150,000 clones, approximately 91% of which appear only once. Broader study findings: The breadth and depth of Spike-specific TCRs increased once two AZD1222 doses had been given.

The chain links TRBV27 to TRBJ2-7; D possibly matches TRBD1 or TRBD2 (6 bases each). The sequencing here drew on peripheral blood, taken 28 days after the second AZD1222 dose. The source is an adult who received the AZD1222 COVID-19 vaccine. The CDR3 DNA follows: TGTGCCAGCAGTTTAGGGGGGCCGGCAGCGTGGCAGTACTTC. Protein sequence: CASSLGGPAAWQYF.